The 10 T cell receptor beta chains reported below all come from one sample, sequenced in a study of cytomegalovirus exposure and HLA in healthy donors. Primers: 60 Vbeta forward and 13 Jbeta reverse. TCRdb's copy holds only in-frame clones and misses some; the assay was immunoSEQ multiplex PCR. The data contain 45,000 to 60,000 clones, about 72% of them singletons. Material: PBMCs. The receptor set was obtained from a man aged 25 to 45 in good health and CMV-seronegative.

The J gene is TRBJ1-5, the V gene TRBV10-3; possibly TRBD1 for D (5 bases). Germline V gene sequence: CDR1 ENHRY, CDR2 SYGVKD. The CDR3 is made up of 14 amino acids. V gave up 3 bases and J gave up 1 base, with 7 bases separating them. This CDR3 is CAISDQGSNQPQHF. DNA for the CDR3: TGTGCCATCAGTGACCAGGGCAGCAATCAGCCCCAGCATTTT.

The gene calls are TRBV2 and TRBJ1-4; no definite D call. CDR1 is SNHLY and CDR2 is FYNNEI in the germline V gene. The CDR3 loop spans 14 amino acids. The V and J ends lost 6 bases and 3 bases respectively, with 11 bases between them. The DNA for the CDR3 is TGTGCCAGCAGGGCGGGTCGGGCTAATGAAAAACTGTTTTTT. It specifies CASRAGRANEKLFF.

This clone was observed once. V usage is TRBV15 and J usage is TRBJ1-1, with TRBD1 as a possible D gene (5 bases). Per the germline V gene, CDR1 is LNHNV and CDR2 is YYDKDF (reference sequence). The V end was cut by 0 bases, the J end by 0 bases, with 8 bases between. The length of the CDR3 is 15 residues. CDR3 sequence: CATSRDSGMNTEAFF. CDR3 nucleotide sequence: TGTGCCACCAGCAGAGATTCAGGGATGAACACTGAAGCTTTCTTT.

This clone occurred a few times. J is TRBJ1-2 and V is TRBV6-5; 7 bases align to TRBD1. Germline V gene sequence: CDR1 MNHEY, CDR2 SVGAGI. The CDR3 sequence is 13 residues long. V lost 6 bases and J lost 2; bases outside the gene matches: 3. CDR3: CASRRDSNYGYTF. Here the CDR3 DNA reads TGTGCCAGCAGGCGGGACAGCAACTATGGCTACACCTTC.

This clone is a singleton in its sample. This chain connects TRBV7-9 to TRBJ2-7; TRBD1 matches at 8 bases. With 4 bases clipped from V and 2 bases from J, the junction kept 7 bases outside the gene matches. The germline gives CDR1 SEHNR, CDR2 FQNEAQ (reference sequence). This CDR3 has 15 amino acids. CDR3 amino acids: CASSSHGDRPYEQYF. Written as DNA, the CDR3 is TGTGCCAGCAGCTCCCACGGGGACAGGCCCTACGAGCAGTACTTC.

The chain carries TRBV30 and TRBJ2-7; TRBD2 might be the D (6 bases). This CDR3 contains 14 residues. Germline-derived CDR1 and CDR2 are GTSNPN and SVGIG (reference sequence). V was cut by 0 bases and J by 7 bases, with 16 bases left in between. The CDR3 spells CAWSVLTSRGEQYF. CDR3 DNA: TGTGCCTGGAGTGTACTAACTTCCCGGGGGGAGCAGTACTTC.

J is TRBJ2-2 and V is TRBV5-4; no firm D call. The CDR3 is 14 amino acids. Germline loops: CDR1 SGHNT, CDR2 YYREEE (reference sequence). V was pared by 0 bases and J by 3 bases, with 6 bases between. The CDR3 sequence is CASSLVPHTGELFF. The CDR3 DNA is TGTGCCAGCAGCTTGGTCCCTCACACCGGGGAGCTGTTTTTT.

The chain carries TRBV10-2 and TRBJ2-1; 11 nucleotides agree with TRBD2. The CDR3 loop spans 18 amino acids. CDR1 WSHSY and CDR2 SAAADI come from the germline V gene. J lost 0 bases, V lost 3 bases, and 7 bases had no gene match. This CDR3 is CASSETGTSGSSYNEQFF. CDR3 sequence (DNA): TGCGCCAGCAGTGAAACCGGGACTAGCGGAAGCTCCTACAATGAGCAGTTCTTC.

This clone was observed a few times. V usage is TRBV27 and J usage is TRBJ2-2; 8 bases align to TRBD2. CDR3 length: 19 residues. Trimming cost V 4 bases and J 0 bases; bases outside gene matches: 13. CDR1 and CDR2 (germline): MNHEY, SMNVEV (reference sequence). CDR3 region: CASSSHLRTSRPNTGELFF. Written as DNA, the CDR3 is TGTGCCAGCAGTTCACACCTTAGGACTAGCAGACCGAACACCGGGGAGCTGTTTTTT.

The rearrangement uses TRBV18 and TRBJ2-4, with a weak D call TRBD1 (5 bases). CDR1 KGHSH and CDR2 LQKENI come from the germline V gene. This CDR3 has 12 residues. V lost 6 bases and J 9 bases, leaving 12 bases between the germline ends. The CDR3 reads CASSGRGGIQYF. In DNA, the CDR3 is TGTGCCAGCTCCGGTAGGGGCGGCATTCAGTACTTC.